This T cell receptor (beta chain) comes out of a study of cytomegalovirus exposure and HLA in healthy donors. Study in general: Out of 350 to 400 genotyped donors, approximately 84% belonged to the Caucasian-associated ancestry cluster.

Details on this clone: Its antigen is not known. At one of its ends the junction is not consistent with the germline gene, which may arise from a read error.

PCR amplification relied on 60 Vbeta primers (plus 13 Jbeta primers). Profiling relied on immunoSEQ multiplex PCR, and the TCRdb table lists in-frame clones only, not all of them. This table has about 180,000 clones, over 75% appearing once. The donors were healthy bone marrow donors. CDR1 SEHNR and CDR2 FQNEAQ come from the germline V gene (reference sequence). The CDR3 is made up of 16 amino acids. Study-level findings and limits: Reports showed the classifier diagnosing cytomegalovirus status with high specificity and sensitivity. A later analysis linked a missense DCLRE1C variant to TCR beta V- and J-gene trimming.

The gene calls are TRBV7-9 and TRBJ2-3; weak D call: TRBD2 (8 bases). The receptor was isolated from a woman in her 30s in good health and CMV-seronegative. Source material: PBMCs. The CDR3 nucleotides read TGTGCCAGCTGCTTAGGGGGCGGGGGGCCCACAGATACGCAGTATTTT. Protein sequence: CASCLGGGGPTDTQYF.